The clone carrying this T cell receptor (beta chain) came up many times. No antigen is known for it. The data originate from a study of blood T cells in healthy people across ages. Study outcomes and limitations: Donor CMV status was unknown, possibly confounding expanded clonotype changes. Compared with aged donors, long-lived donors showed fewer expanded clones, suggesting selection.

Germline CDR1 reads MNHEY; CDR2 reads SMNVEV (reference sequence). The CDR3 spans 20 residues. V lost 5 bases to trimming and J lost 5 bases; unmatched junction nucleotides: 19. Primed by a sample-barcoded 5' primer and a J-beta primer mix, a second PCR proceeded for roughly 6 to 12 cycles. Every cDNA was tagged by a template-switch adaptor with 12 random nucleotides. TCRdb re-called the 5' RACE reads through MiXCR, storing one row per CDR3 protein. The sample carries 550,000 to 750,000 distinct CDR3 sequences, around 21% recorded once. V usage is TRBV27 and J usage is TRBJ2-1; 12 bases agree with TRBD1. What was sequenced was blood. The clonotype was recovered from a man between 70 and 80 years old in good health. The CDR3 nucleotides read TGTGCCAGCAGTGTTACGGGACAGGGGGCTATTTACGTTTTGAACAATGAGCAGTTCTTC. Translated: CASSVTGQGAIYVLNNEQFF.